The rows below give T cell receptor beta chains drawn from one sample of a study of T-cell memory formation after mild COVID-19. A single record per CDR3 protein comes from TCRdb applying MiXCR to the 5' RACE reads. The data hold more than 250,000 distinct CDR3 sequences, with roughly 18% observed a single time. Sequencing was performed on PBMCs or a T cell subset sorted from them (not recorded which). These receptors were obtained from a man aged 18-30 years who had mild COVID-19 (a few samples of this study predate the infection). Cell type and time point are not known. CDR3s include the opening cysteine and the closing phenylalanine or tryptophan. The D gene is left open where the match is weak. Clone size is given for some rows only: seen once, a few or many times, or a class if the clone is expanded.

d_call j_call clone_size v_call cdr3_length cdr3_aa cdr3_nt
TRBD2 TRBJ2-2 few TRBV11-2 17 CASSLDPGRVSTGELFF TGTGCCAGCAGCTTAGATCCGGGGAGGGTGAGCACCGGGGAGCTGTTTTTT
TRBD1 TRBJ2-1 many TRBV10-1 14 CASSGGQGGNEQFF TGCGCCAGCAGTGGAGGACAGGGGGGGAATGAGCAGTTCTTC
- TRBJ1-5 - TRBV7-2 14 CASSLVPANQPQHF TGTGCCAGCAGCTTAGTCCCGGCGAATCAGCCCCAGCATTTT
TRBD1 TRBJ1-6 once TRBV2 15 CASSEWGQGGSPLHF TGTGCCAGCAGTGAATGGGGACAGGGAGGTTCACCCCTCCACTTT
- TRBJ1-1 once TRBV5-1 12 CASVGQNTEAFF TGCGCCAGTGTGGGACAGAACACTGAAGCTTTCTTT
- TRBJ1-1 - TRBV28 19 CASSLYPGTLKERNTEAFF TGTGCCAGCAGTTTATACCCCGGGACATTAAAGGAGCGGAACACTGAAGCTTTCTTT
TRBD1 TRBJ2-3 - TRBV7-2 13 CASRFQGEDTQYF TGTGCCAGCAGGTTTCAGGGGGAAGATACGCAGTATTTT
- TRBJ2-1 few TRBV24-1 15 CATSDLAEPHNEQFF TGTGCCACCAGTGATCTGGCCGAACCCCACAATGAGCAGTTCTTC
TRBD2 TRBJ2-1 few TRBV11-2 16 CASSSRTSGGAVEQFF TGTGCCAGCAGCTCAAGGACTAGCGGGGGGGCGGTTGAGCAGTTCTTC
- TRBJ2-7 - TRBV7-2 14 CASSPPGTLHEQYF TGTGCCAGCAGCCCCCCAGGGACTCTGCACGAGCAGTACTTC
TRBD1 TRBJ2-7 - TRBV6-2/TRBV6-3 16 CASSYSGRGQNYEQYF TGTGCCAGCAGTTACTCCGGTCGGGGACAGAATTACGAGCAGTACTTC
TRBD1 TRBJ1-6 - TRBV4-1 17 CASSQEGTGGPSPPLHF TGCGCCAGCAGCCAAGAAGGGACAGGGGGGCCTTCACCACCCCTCCACTTT
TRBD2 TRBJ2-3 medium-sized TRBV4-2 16 CASSQALAGGTDTQYF TGTGCCAGCAGCCAAGCACTAGCGGGGGGTACAGATACGCAGTATTTT
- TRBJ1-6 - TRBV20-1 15 CSARGVPVSASPLHF TGCAGTGCTAGAGGGGTCCCGGTCTCTGCGTCACCCCTCCACTTT
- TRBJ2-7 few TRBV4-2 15 CASSQEKGVAREQYF TGTGCCAGCAGCCAAGAGAAAGGGGTTGCCCGCGAGCAGTACTTC
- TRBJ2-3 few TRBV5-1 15 CASSLQPRGTDTQYF TGCGCCAGCAGCTTGCAACCTCGGGGAACAGATACGCAGTATTTT
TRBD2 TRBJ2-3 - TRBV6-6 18 CASRQRRLAGGPADTQYF TGTGCCAGCAGACAAAGGCGGCTAGCGGGGGGGCCCGCAGATACGCAGTATTTT
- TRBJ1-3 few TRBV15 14 CATRSGPAGNTIYF TGTGCCACCAGAAGCGGACCCGCTGGAAACACCATATATTTT
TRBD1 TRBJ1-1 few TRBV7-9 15 CASTPGQGVDTEAFF TGTGCCAGCACCCCGGGACAGGGAGTAGACACTGAAGCTTTCTTT
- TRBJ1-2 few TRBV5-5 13 CATRSAGNYGYTF TGTGCCACCCGGTCGGCGGGCAACTATGGCTACACCTTC
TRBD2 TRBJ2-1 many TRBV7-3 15 CASSISGGIYNEQFF TGTGCCAGCAGCATAAGCGGGGGGATATACAATGAGCAGTTCTTC
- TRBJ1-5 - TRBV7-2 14 CASSLGRDNQPQHF TGTGCCAGCAGCTTAGGTCGGGACAATCAGCCCCAGCATTTT
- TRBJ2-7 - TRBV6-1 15 CASSGSVAATYEQYF TGTGCCAGCAGTGGCTCGGTAGCGGCGACCTACGAGCAGTACTTC
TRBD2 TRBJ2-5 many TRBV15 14 CATAGGGPGETQYF TGTGCCACCGCCGGCGGGGGGCCAGGAGAGACCCAGTACTTC